The clone carrying this T cell receptor beta chain has at least ten counts. Its antigen remains unidentified. Between the trimmed V and J ends, which lost 6 bases and 2 bases, there was a span of 11 bases. Germline V gene sequence: CDR1 DFQATT, CDR2 SNEGSKA (reference sequence). This CDR3 is 13 amino acids long. This record belongs to a study of metastatic and nonmetastatic thyroid tumors. The wider study: For malignant and benign thyroid patients, tumor or nodule tissue and blood were the sources whose repertoires were compared. Study-wide results and limits: Versus benign nodules, malignant thyroid tumors reportedly had significantly higher TCR beta diversity, in blood and tumor.

Thyroid surgery was performed in patients who had received no treatment beforehand. Under the authors' procedure: Using the CDR3 differences seen across clinicopathological groups, the authors built a distant-metastasis classifier for papillary thyroid cancer, which was meant to discriminate distant-metastatic patients. TCRdb re-called the PCR reads via MiXCR. Clone size and V and J calls follow TCRdb, not the original study. The table shows under 55,000 clones, with approximately 17% occurring only once. The TCR comes from a female donor with papillary thyroid cancer or a benign thyroid nodule (not recorded which). Some clones in this sample may be carry-over from other donors' samples. V and J are TRBV20-1 and TRBJ1-3; no clear D gene. Material: blood. In DNA form, the CDR3 reads TGCAGTGCGCATGCGGGTCCTGGAAACACCATATATTTT. It codes for CSAHAGPGNTIYF.